This T cell receptor (beta chain) appears in the sequencing data of a study of graft-versus-host responses after intestinal transplantation. In the study overall: The transplants performed in recipients were multivisceral, liver-intestinal, or isolated intestinal. Points from the study as a whole: Some patients had graft-donor T cell macrochimerism, and their allografts showed high graft-versus-host to host-versus-graft clonal ratios. Among recipient marrow samples, GvH clones were found; some appeared first in ileum or blood. Peak GvH clone levels in circulation were associated with early post-transplant HvG declines.

Only in-frame clones appear in the TCRdb table, and some are missing; sequencing was by immunoSEQ multiplex PCR. The sample comprises around 100,000 clones, about 88% of which are singletons, and roughly 1% rests with the top ten. In the case of this clone: Its antigen is undetermined.

V was pared by 6 bases and J by 3 bases, with 12 bases between. Germline values: CDR1 MDHEN, CDR2 SYDVKM. This CDR3 has 13 amino acids. The chain uses TRBV28 and TRBJ2-7; D is perhaps TRBD1 or TRBD2 (6 bases each). Sample: unstimulated CD4+ T cells sorted from spleen or lymph node cells, taken before intestinal transplant. This clonotype was obtained from a human donor who received an intestinal transplant. The CDR3 sequence: CASSLGGIYEQYF. The CDR3 DNA reads TGTGCCAGCAGCTTAGGGGGGATCTACGAGCAGTACTTC.